The 32 T cell receptor beta chains in this list originate from one sample, sequenced in a study of siplizumab effects on memory and regulatory T cells. The method was immunoSEQ multiplex PCR; TCRdb's version includes in-frame clones alone and lacks a portion of them. The profile covers about 50,000 clones, with about 98% appearing a single time and 0.85% to 1.4% taken by the ten largest. The specimen sequenced was naive CD8+ T cells sorted from blood. The receptors were sampled from a human donor in good health.

CDR3 region: CASSENRPYEQYF. The CDR3 nucleotides read TGTGCCAGCAGTGAGAACAGGCCCTACGAGCAGTACTTC. This chain uses TRBV6-1 with TRBJ2-7; maybe TRBD1 (5 bases). Germline V gene sequence: CDR1 MNHNS, CDR2 SASEGT. The CDR3 totals 13 residues. V was trimmed by 3 bases and J by 2 bases, leaving 8 bases between them.

The chain joins TRBV19 to TRBJ1-2, with D perhaps TRBD1 (5 bases). CDR3 length: 12 residues. Germline CDR1 is LNHDA and CDR2 is SQIVND (reference sequence). V lost 7 bases and J lost 8, with 14 bases in between. CDR3 sequence reads: CASTGLTDGYTF. In DNA form, the CDR3 reads TGTGCCAGTACGGGACTCACGGACGGCTACACCTTC.

The chain couples TRBV4-1 to TRBJ2-7, with TRBD2 matching 9 bases. Germline values: CDR1 MGHRA, CDR2 YSYEKL. J lost 4 bases, V lost 0 bases, and 4 bases had no gene match. This CDR3 is 15 amino acids long. The CDR3 region has the DNA TGCGCCAGCAGCCAAGACGGGACTAGCATTTACGAGCAGTACTTC. This codes for CASSQDGTSIYEQYF.

The rearrangement links TRBV6-5 to TRBJ2-1, with 8 bases lining up with TRBD2. There are 16 residues in the CDR3. The V gene's germline CDR1 is MNHEY and CDR2 SVGAGI. Trimming at V came to 2 bases and at J to 8 bases, leaving 11 bases not matched to a gene. The CDR3: CASSYGTGGPFDEQFF. In DNA, the CDR3 is TGTGCCAGCAGTTACGGAACGGGAGGGCCTTTCGATGAGCAGTTCTTC.

This clone was seen a single time. The gene calls are TRBV19 and TRBJ2-1; D possibly corresponds to TRBD1 (5 bases). Germline V gene lookup returns CDR1 LNHDA and CDR2 SQIVND (reference sequence). The V end was cut by 5 bases, the J end by 0 bases, with 14 bases between. This CDR3 contains 16 residues. The CDR3 loop reads CASSLDSMSSYNEQFF. The CDR3 DNA reads as TGTGCCAGTAGTCTTGACAGCATGAGCTCCTACAATGAGCAGTTCTTC.

The chain combines TRBV6-1 with TRBJ2-7; D is ambiguous. The length of the CDR3 is 16 residues. V dropped 3 bases and J dropped 0 bases, with 15 bases sitting between them. Germline values: CDR1 MNHNS, CDR2 SASEGT. DNA of the CDR3: TGTGCCAGCAGTGATGGCCGGACCCCCAGCTCCTACGAGCAGTACTTC. It translates to CASSDGRTPSSYEQYF.

This clone has a single count. This chain links TRBV7-8 with TRBJ1-2; the D is unclear. The germline CDR1 and CDR2 sequences are SGHVS and FQNEAQ. V lost 4 bases and J lost 8, with 8 bases in between. There are 11 residues in the CDR3. As DNA, the CDR3 is TGTGCCAGCAGCTCCGAGGAAGGCTACACCTTC. This encodes CASSSEEGYTF.

This chain uses TRBV19 with TRBJ2-7, with D possibly being TRBD1 or TRBD2 (6 bases each). Between the trimmed V and J ends, which lost 2 bases and 3 bases, there was a span of 14 bases. This CDR3 is 15 amino acids long. Germline values: CDR1 LNHDA, CDR2 SQIVND (reference sequence). The CDR3 loop reads CASSIIGGTNYEQYF. As DNA, the CDR3 is TGTGCCAGTAGTATAATTGGGGGGACAAACTACGAGCAGTACTTC.

This chain uses TRBV5-1 with TRBJ1-5; TRBD1 is a possible D gene (6 bases). The CDR3 covers 18 residues. Deletions cut 0 bases from V and 1 base from J, with 17 bases between. CDR1 and CDR2 from the germline V gene are SGHRS and YFSETQ. The CDR3 region is CASSLEGGPGGSNQPQHF. CDR3 DNA: TGCGCCAGCAGCTTGGAGGGGGGCCCCGGCGGGAGCAATCAGCCCCAGCATTTT.

This clone was detected only once. This sequence joins TRBV5-4 and TRBJ2-7; D remains ambiguous. Germline assignment: CDR1 SGHNT and CDR2 YYREEE (reference sequence). V lost 4 bases to trimming and J lost 9 bases, with 17 bases between them. This CDR3 has 13 amino acids. For the CDR3, the DNA is TGTGCCAGCAGCCCCAGGACCACCTTCGGGCAGTACTTC. It translates to CASSPRTTFGQYF. Combining the CDR3 with reference TRBV5-4 and TRBJ2-7 gives the whole variable domain ETGVTQSPTHLIKTRGQQVTLRCSSQSGHNTVSWYQQALGQGPQFIFQYYREEENGRGNFPPRFSGLQFPNYSSELNVNALELDDSALYLCASSPRTTFGQYFGPGTRLTVT.

CDR3 sequence: CASRTDHGSNQPQHF. DNA of the CDR3: TGTGCCAGCAGAACCGACCATGGGAGCAATCAGCCCCAGCATTTT. V is TRBV6-1 and J is TRBJ1-5; unclear D gene. The V end was cut by 6 bases, the J end by 1 base, with 13 bases between. CDR1 is MNHNS, CDR2 SASEGT, per germline. This CDR3 comprises 15 residues.

The gene calls are TRBV2 and TRBJ1-1; D unresolved. From germline, CDR1 is SNHLY and CDR2 FYNNEI. CDR3 length: 13 residues. Trimming removed 3 bases from V and 6 bases from J, with 11 bases in between. The CDR3 bases are TGTGCCAGCAGTGAGACCGCCTTGCCTGAAGCTTTCTTT. Amino acids: CASSETALPEAFF.

The CDR3 loop is CASSYGTSGRTGELFF. CDR3 nucleotide sequence: TGTGCCAGCAGTTATGGGACTAGCGGGAGAACCGGGGAGCTGTTTTTT. V gene TRBV6-5 combines with J gene TRBJ2-2; 14 nucleotides agree with TRBD2. The CDR3 is 16 amino acids. Losses at the gene ends were 3 bases for V and 5 bases for J; bases not matched to a gene: 2. Per the germline V gene, CDR1 is MNHEY and CDR2 is SVGAGI.

As concerns this clone: A junction end diverges from the germline sequence, so it may reflect a read error. The V gene is TRBV4-1, the J gene TRBJ2-7, with TRBD2 as a possible D gene (6 bases). Germline CDR1 reads MGHRA; CDR2 reads YSYEKL. The CDR3 extends over 14 amino acids. DNA for the CDR3: TGCGCCAGCAGCGAAGACCGGGGGTCCTACGAGCAGTACTTC. Translation gives CASSEDRGSYEQYF.

This clone showed up just once. The chain has TRBV12-2 and TRBJ2-1; the table's D call, TRBD2, has no DNA check behind it. TRBV12-2 is described as a pseudogene. The CDR3 has 14 residues. CDR3 sequence reads: CASRLGWESNEQFF. For the CDR3, the DNA is TGTGCAAGTCGCTTAGGGTGGGAGAGCAATGAGCAGTTCTTC.

The CDR3 sequence is CSVDRAGYGYTF. Here the CDR3 DNA reads TGCAGCGTTGATCGGGCAGGATATGGCTACACCTTC. The V and J genes are TRBV29-1 and TRBJ1-2; D gene ambiguous. V lost 3 bases, J lost 5 bases, and 10 bases lay in between. Germline CDR1 is SQVTM and CDR2 is ANQGSEA. There are 12 residues in the CDR3.

This chain connects TRBV27 to TRBJ1-5; the match to TRBD1 covers 11 bases. V was pared by 3 bases and J by 7 bases, with 5 bases of the junction left unmatched. Germline loops: CDR1 MNHEY, CDR2 SMNVEV (reference sequence). The CDR3 sequence is 15 residues long. The CDR3 reads CASSFGTGGGQPQHF. The CDR3 DNA reads TGTGCCAGCAGTTTCGGGACAGGGGGGGGCCAGCCCCAGCATTTT.

The rearrangement links TRBV27 to TRBJ2-7; 7 bases align to TRBD1. The CDR3 length is 15 residues. V was pared by 4 bases and J by 1 base, with 7 bases of the junction left unmatched. Germline values: CDR1 MNHEY, CDR2 SMNVEV (reference sequence). DNA for the CDR3: TGTGCCAGCAGTTCGGCCGGACAGGCGTCCTACGAGCAGTACTTC. Translated, it gives CASSSAGQASYEQYF.

V and J are TRBV29-1 and TRBJ2-3; the D call may be TRBD1 or TRBD2 (5 bases each). This CDR3 region has 12 residues. V dropped 3 bases and J dropped 8 bases, with 12 bases sitting between them. Germline CDR1 is SQVTM and CDR2 is ANQGSEA. CDR3 nucleotide sequence: TGCAGCGTTGAGAGGCCGGGACCTACGCAGTATTTT. Amino acid sequence: CSVERPGPTQYF.

The J gene is TRBJ2-7, the V gene TRBV7-3; unclear D gene. This CDR3 has 13 amino acids. Germline values: CDR1 SGHTA, CDR2 FQGTGA. Trimming took 2 bases from V and 4 from J, leaving 9 bases between them. The DNA of the CDR3 is TGTGCCAGCAGCTTATCCGCCGGATACGAGCAGTACTTC. Translated: CASSLSAGYEQYF.

The rearrangement joins TRBV5-4 to TRBJ1-2, with D perhaps TRBD1 (5 bases). The CDR3 length is 15 residues. V was clipped by 0 bases and J by 4 bases, with 13 bases between them. The germline V gene has CDR1 SGHNT and CDR2 YYREEE (reference sequence). The CDR3 DNA sequence: TGTGCCAGCAGCTTGGGGTCAGGGTGGGGCTATGGCTACACCTTC. This gives the protein CASSLGSGWGYGYTF.

This rearrangement joins TRBV19 to TRBJ2-3; D gene uncertain. With 1 base removed from V and 4 bases from J, the gap between germline ends came to 9 bases. Germline-derived CDR1 and CDR2 are LNHDA and SQIVND (reference sequence). The CDR3 spans 14 residues. The CDR3 spells CASSIGSFSDTQYF. The CDR3 DNA reads as TGTGCCAGTAGTATAGGGAGTTTTTCAGATACGCAGTATTTT.

The chain joins TRBV25-1 to TRBJ2-1; perhaps TRBD2 as D (5 bases). Trimming shortened V by 4 bases and J by 2 bases, and 15 bases separated the two germline ends. The CDR3 runs to 16 residues. Germline CDR1 reads MGHDK; CDR2 reads SYGVNS. CDR3 in amino acids: CASSGYRDQPYNEQFF. CDR3 bases: TGTGCCAGCAGTGGGTACCGGGATCAACCCTACAATGAGCAGTTCTTC. Together with reference TRBV25-1 and TRBJ2-1, the CDR3 gives the full variable domain: EADIYQTPRYLVIGTGKKITLECSQTMGHDKMYWYQQDPGMELHLIHYSYGVNSTEKGDLSSESTVSRIRTEHFPLTLESARPSHTSQYLCASSGYRDQPYNEQFFGPGTRLTVL.

This chain joins TRBV4-2 and TRBJ1-5, with 10 bases aligning to TRBD1. The CDR3 sequence is 15 residues long. From germline, CDR1 is LGHNA and CDR2 YNFKEQ. J gave up 3 bases and V 4 bases, and 3 bases lay outside the gene matches. DNA of the CDR3: TGTGCCAGCAGCCCCGGACAGGGGGACAATCAGCCCCAGCATTTT. Residues: CASSPGQGDNQPQHF.

The chain uses TRBV5-4 and TRBJ2-1; the match to TRBD2 covers 11 bases. This CDR3 has 18 residues. The germline CDR1 and CDR2 sequences are SGHNT and YYREEE (reference sequence). With 4 bases clipped from V and 4 bases from J, the junction kept 13 bases outside the gene matches. In nucleotides, the CDR3 is TGTGCCAGCAGCCCCAGCCTAGGGACTAGCGGCGCGTACAATGAGCAGTTCTTC. Amino acid sequence: CASSPSLGTSGAYNEQFF.

The chain recombines TRBV7-9 with TRBJ1-3; a possible D gene is TRBD1 (6 bases). The V end was cut by 4 bases, the J end by 0 bases, with 10 bases between. The CDR3 runs 15 residues. Germline CDR1 is SEHNR and CDR2 is FQNEAQ (reference sequence). The CDR3: CASSSTDSSGNTIYF. DNA of the CDR3: TGTGCCAGCAGCTCAACGGACAGCTCTGGAAACACCATATATTTT. The variable domain in full, with the rest retrieved from reference TRBV7-9 and TRBJ1-3, is DTGVSQNPRHKITKRGQNVTFRCDPISEHNRLYWYRQTLGQGPEFLTYFQNEAQLEKSRLLSDRFSAERPKGSFSTLEIQRTEQGDSAMYLCASSSTDSSGNTIYFGEGSWLTVV.

This clone came up once. The chain joins TRBV27 to TRBJ2-4, with D uncertain. V was pared by 3 bases and J by 4 bases, with 10 bases between. Germline CDR1 is MNHEY and CDR2 is SMNVEV (reference sequence). The CDR3 runs 14 residues. The CDR3 DNA follows: TGTGCCAGCAGTTTGTCGGACCAAAAAAACATTCAGTACTTC. This translates into CASSLSDQKNIQYF.

This rearrangement joins TRBV5-6 to TRBJ2-1; tentative D call: TRBD2 (5 bases). The CDR3 is 14 amino acids. Germline lookup yields CDR1 SGHDT and CDR2 YYEEEE. The V and J ends lost 1 base and 2 bases respectively, with 7 bases between them. This CDR3 is CASSLSGTYNEQFF. The CDR3 DNA reads TGTGCCAGCAGCTTGTCCGGGACCTACAATGAGCAGTTCTTC.

The chain combines TRBV21-1 with TRBJ1-3. TRBV21-1 is designated a pseudogene. The CDR3 totals 20 residues. CDR3 coding DNA: TGTGCCAGCAGCAAAGGGAGGTGGGGAAGCGGAGGCTTCTCTGGAAACACCATATATTTT. Its translation is CASSKGRWGSGGFSGNTIYF.

J is TRBJ1-2 and V is TRBV5-8, with D unclear. There are 11 residues in the CDR3. The V end was cut by 4 bases, the J end by 8 bases, with 9 bases between. The germline gives CDR1 SGHTS, CDR2 YDEGEE. The CDR3 loop is CASSVGGGYTF. The CDR3 bases are TGTGCCAGCAGCGTCGGTGGGGGCTACACCTTC.

The chain combines TRBV30 with TRBJ2-1, with 8 bases aligning to TRBD1. Germline V gives CDR1 GTSNPN, CDR2 SVGIG (reference sequence). The CDR3 length is 13 residues. Losses at the gene ends were 3 bases for V and 9 bases for J; bases not matched to a gene: 7. The CDR3 sequence is CAWRDRDRSEQFF. The CDR3 DNA reads TGTGCCTGGAGGGACAGGGATAGGAGTGAGCAGTTCTTC.

The chain combines TRBV7-2 with TRBJ2-2; 10 positions match TRBD2. Germline lookup yields CDR1 SGHTA and CDR2 FQGNSA. After removal of 4 bases from V and 6 bases from J, the junction contained 8 bases not matched to a gene. The CDR3 contains 16 residues. The CDR3 loop is CASSWVSGRSAGELFF. CDR3 nucleotides: TGTGCCAGCAGCTGGGTTAGCGGGAGGAGCGCCGGGGAGCTGTTTTTT. Supplemented by reference TRBV7-2 and TRBJ2-2, the full variable domain reads GAGVSQSPSNKVTEKGKDVELRCDPISGHTALYWYRQSLGQGLEFLIYFQGNSAPDKSGLPSDRFSAERTGGSVSTLTIQRTQQEDSAVYLCASSWVSGRSAGELFFGEGSRLTVL.